This T cell receptor (beta chain) was documented in a study of CD8 T cells in Susac syndrome. TEMRA cells were FACS-enriched, with CD8+ and CD4+ T cells isolated negatively. A quantity of about 0.5 to 1 ug RNA underwent reverse transcription using random hexamers. TCRdb re-analysed the immunoSEQ multiplex PCR reads in MiXCR, keeping a single row per CDR3 protein. The repertoire consists of around 190,000 distinct CDR3 sequences, with approximately 94% occurring once and the leading ten covering 0.12%. Sequenced sample: CD4+ T cells from PBMCs. This receptor was identified in a human donor with Susac syndrome.

The CDR3 DNA is TGCGCCAGCAGCTTGGATCGGGGCACGGGCGAGCAGTACTTC. Its translation is CASSLDRGTGEQYF. This sequence joins TRBV5-1 and TRBJ2-7; either TRBD1 or TRBD2 may fit D (5 bases each). CDR1 SGHRS and CDR2 YFSETQ come from the germline V gene. The CDR3 consists of 14 residues. Deletions cut 0 bases from V and 6 bases from J, with 13 bases between. Together with reference TRBV5-1 and TRBJ2-7, the CDR3 gives the full variable domain: KAGVTQTPRYLIKTRGQQVTLSCSPISGHRSVSWYQQTPGQGLQFLFEYFSETQRNKGNFPGRFSGRQFSNSRSEMNVSTLELGDSALYLCASSLDRGTGEQYFGPGTRLTVT.